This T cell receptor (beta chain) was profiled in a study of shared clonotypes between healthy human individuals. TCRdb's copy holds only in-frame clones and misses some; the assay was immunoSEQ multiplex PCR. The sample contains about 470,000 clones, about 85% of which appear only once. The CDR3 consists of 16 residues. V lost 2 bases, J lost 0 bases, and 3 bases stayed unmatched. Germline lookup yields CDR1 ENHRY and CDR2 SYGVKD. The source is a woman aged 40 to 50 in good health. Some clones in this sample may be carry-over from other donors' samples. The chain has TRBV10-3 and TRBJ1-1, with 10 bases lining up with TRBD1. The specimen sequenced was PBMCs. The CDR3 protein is CAISEGTGALNTEAFF. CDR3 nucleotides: TGTGCCATCAGTGAGGGGACAGGGGCTCTGAACACTGAAGCTTTCTTT.